This T cell receptor beta chain was captured by sequencing in a study of cytomegalovirus exposure and HLA in healthy donors. The CDR3 totals 20 residues. Unmatched junction bases numbered 17, after V lost 1 base and J lost 3 bases. The V gene's germline CDR1 is MGHRA and CDR2 YSYEKL. Study-wide findings and caveats: The authors later found HLA-associated TCR beta chains more clonally expanded than equally common others.

60 Vbeta and 13 Jbeta primers were used in PCR. The repertoire was sequenced with immunoSEQ multiplex PCR; TCRdb's copy has only in-frame clones and lacks some. This sample yields roughly 200,000 clones, of which approximately 82% are seen a single time; about 1.7% belongs to the top ten. As for this clone: No antigen is known for it.

The chain links TRBV4-1 to TRBJ2-1; 8 bases match TRBD2. This receptor was obtained from a man aged 35-49 years in good health and CMV-seropositive. Sequenced material: PBMCs. The CDR3 is CASSQGILRRASGYYNEQFF. The CDR3 nucleotides are TGCGCCAGCAGCCAAGGAATCCTAAGGCGGGCTAGCGGGTACTACAATGAGCAGTTCTTC.